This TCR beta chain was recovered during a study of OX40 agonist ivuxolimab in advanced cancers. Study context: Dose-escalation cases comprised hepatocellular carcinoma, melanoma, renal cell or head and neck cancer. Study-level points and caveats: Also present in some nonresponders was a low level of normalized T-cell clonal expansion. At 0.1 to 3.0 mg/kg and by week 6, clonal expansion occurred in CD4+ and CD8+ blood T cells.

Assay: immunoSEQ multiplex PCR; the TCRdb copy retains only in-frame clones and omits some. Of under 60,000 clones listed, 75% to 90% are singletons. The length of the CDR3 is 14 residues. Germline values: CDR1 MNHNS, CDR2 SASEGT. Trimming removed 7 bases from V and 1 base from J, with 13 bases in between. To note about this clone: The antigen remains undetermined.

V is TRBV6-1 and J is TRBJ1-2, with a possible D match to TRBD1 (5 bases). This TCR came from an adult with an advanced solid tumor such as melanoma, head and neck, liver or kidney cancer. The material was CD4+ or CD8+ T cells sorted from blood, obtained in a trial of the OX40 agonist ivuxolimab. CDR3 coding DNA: TGTGCCAGCACCCGGACCCAGGGTAACTATGGCTACACCTTC. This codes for CASTRTQGNYGYTF.